The 18 T cell receptor beta chains in this list originate from one sample, sequenced in a study. TCRdb re-derived calls from the 5' RACE reads in MiXCR, one entry per CDR3 protein. Among around 34,000 distinct CDR3 sequences listed, more than 20% were seen once. The sorted Tregs were CD4+CD25+CD127-/low cells. The specimen was tumor-infiltrating Tregs sorted from the breast tumor. The receptors shown here come from a female donor with breast cancer.

This clonotype occurred a few times. It is likely a read error, because the conserved phenylalanine at the end of the CDR3 is missing. This chain links TRBV20-1 with TRBJ1-1; no clear D gene. V was clipped by 2 bases and J by 1 base, with 5 bases between them. In germline, CDR1 is DFQATT, CDR2 SNEGSKA (reference sequence). The CDR3 has 12 amino acids. As DNA, the CDR3 is TGCAGTGCTAGACCCAGGAACACTGAAGCTTTCTAT. Protein product: CSARPRNTEAFY.

This clonotype was counted ten times or more. This rearrangement joins TRBV12-3 or TRBV12-4 to TRBJ2-1; D is possibly TRBD2 (6 bases). V lost 1 base and J lost 0, with 10 bases in between. CDR3 length equals 16 residues. CDR3 sequence (DNA): TGTGCCAGCAGTTTAGTTCGGGAGCTCTCCTACAATGAGCAGTTCTTC. Translated: CASSLVRELSYNEQFF.

There are a few counts of this clonotype. A single base separates this from a much larger clone, so it may be a read error. The chain carries TRBV20-1 and TRBJ1-1; D gene unclear. This CDR3 has 12 residues. Germline V gene data show CDR1 as DFQATT and CDR2 as SNEGSKA (reference sequence). V was cut by 8 bases and J by 6 bases, with 16 bases left in between. The CDR3 DNA sequence: TGCAGTCTCGAACGGGAAAGGGCTGAAGCTTTCTTT. Its translation is CSLERERAEAFF.

In this sample, this clonotype turned up a few times. This chain connects TRBV20-1 to TRBJ2-2; 10 positions match TRBD2. CDR1 is DFQATT and CDR2 is SNEGSKA in the germline V gene (reference sequence). This CDR3 comprises 16 residues. The V gene end was trimmed by 6 bases and the J gene end by 7 bases; junction bases not matched to a gene: 14. The CDR3 bases are TGCAGTGCCCAAAGAGCGGGAGGGCCTTTAGGCGGGGAGCTGTTTTTT. Residues: CSAQRAGGPLGGELFF.

This clonotype was seen repeatedly, ten times or more. The rearrangement uses TRBV5-1 and TRBJ2-2; no clear D. CDR1 and CDR2 (germline): SGHRS, YFSETQ. The V gene lost 0 bases and the J gene lost 6 bases, with 3 bases spanning the gap. The length of the CDR3 is 12 residues. The CDR3: CASSLGAGELFF. Written as DNA, the CDR3 is TGCGCCAGCAGCTTGGGGGCCGGGGAGCTGTTTTTT. The full variable domain, with the rest looked up from reference TRBV5-1 and TRBJ2-2, is KAGVTQTPRYLIKTRGQQVTLSCSPISGHRSVSWYQQTPGQGLQFLFEYFSETQRNKGNFPGRFSGRQFSNSRSEMNVSTLELGDSALYLCASSLGAGELFFGEGSRLTVL.

This clonotype has at least ten counts. The chain joins TRBV7-9 to TRBJ1-1; TRBD1 matches 9 bases. The CDR3 has 14 residues. Looked up from germline, CDR1 is SEHNR and CDR2 is FQNEAQ (reference sequence). J was trimmed by 5 bases and V by 5 bases; bases with no gene match: 6. CDR3 DNA: TGTGCCAGCAGCAGGACAGGGGTTGAGACTGAAGCTTTCTTT. Translated, it gives CASSRTGVETEAFF.

The rearrangement joins TRBV6-6 to TRBJ1-6; D perhaps matches TRBD1 (6 bases). Germline V gene sequence: CDR1 MNHNY, CDR2 SVGAGI (reference sequence). This CDR3 spans 14 amino acids. Trimming shortened V by 7 bases and J by 6 bases, and 13 bases separated the two germline ends. CDR3 in amino acids: CASTPRGPNSPLHF. For the CDR3, the DNA is TGTGCCAGCACTCCTCGGGGGCCTAATTCACCCCTCCACTTT.

This clonotype was counted many times. The rearrangement uses TRBV18 and TRBJ1-1, with D maybe TRBD1 (6 bases). Trimming stripped 2 bases from V and 0 bases from J, with 10 bases between. CDR1 and CDR2 from the germline V gene are KGHSH and LQKENI. The CDR3 loop spans 15 amino acids. The CDR3 DNA reads as TGTGCCAGCTCACCAAGGGGGTTACTGAACACTGAAGCTTTCTTT. This gives the protein CASSPRGLLNTEAFF.

Remarks on this clonotype: One junction end disagrees with the germline gene, perhaps due to a read error. The rearrangement uses TRBV7-3 and TRBJ2-2; D possibly uses TRBD1 or TRBD2 (5 bases each). The germline V gene encodes CDR1 SGHTA and CDR2 FQGTGA. CDR3 length: 15 amino acids. The CDR3 loop is CASSQGRLGTGELLF. Written as DNA, the CDR3 is TGTGCCAGCAGCCAGGGACGTCTCGGGACCGGGGAGCTGTTATTT.

There are a few counts of this clonotype. This chain uses TRBV5-1 with TRBJ1-2; 7 bases align to TRBD1. The V gene end was trimmed by 4 bases and the J gene end by 4 bases; junction bases not matched to a gene: 1. The length of the CDR3 is 12 residues. Germline CDR1 SGHRS, CDR2 YFSETQ. CDR3 sequence reads: CASSPGGYGYTF. CDR3 in DNA: TGCGCCAGCAGCCCAGGGGGCTATGGCTACACCTTC.

In its sample, this clonotype was seen once. V and J are TRBV9 and TRBJ2-7; D is possibly TRBD2 (6 bases). The germline gives CDR1 SGDLS, CDR2 YYNGEE. V was shortened by 0 bases and J by 3 bases, with 13 bases between the two germline ends. This CDR3 is 15 amino acids long. As DNA, the CDR3 is TGTGCCAGCAGCGTAGATGGCGGGATGAGCTACGAGCAGTACTTC. Translating gives CASSVDGGMSYEQYF. The complete variable domain, with remaining parts taken from reference TRBV9 and TRBJ2-7, reads DSGVTQTPKHLITATGQRVTLRCSPRSGDLSVYWYQQSLDQGLQFLIQYYNGEERAKGNILERFSAQQFPDLHSELNLSSLELGDSALYFCASSVDGGMSYEQYFGPGTRLTVT.

As to this clonotype: It may be a read error: a sequence one base away is much more abundant. The chain links TRBV6-5 to TRBJ2-3; no reliable D call. The germline V gene encodes CDR1 MNHEY and CDR2 SVGAGI. Trimming removed 8 bases at V and 6 bases at J, with 12 bases between. The CDR3 runs 12 residues. CDR3: CASSDKMDTQYF. The CDR3 DNA reads TGTGCCAGCTCAGACAAAATGGATACGCAGTATTTT.

This clonotype has at least ten counts. This chain uses TRBV7-3 with TRBJ2-1; 10 nucleotides match TRBD1. Germline V lookup: CDR1 SGHTA, CDR2 FQGTGA. This CDR3 comprises 13 residues. Trimming at V came to 4 bases and at J to 8 bases, leaving 2 bases not matched to a gene. The DNA of the CDR3 is TGTGCCAGCAGCTGGGACAGGGGCCATGAGCAGTTCTTC. This codes for CASSWDRGHEQFF.

The sample holds many counts of this clonotype. The rearrangement links TRBV18 to TRBJ2-7; weak D call: TRBD1 (5 bases). CDR1 is KGHSH and CDR2 is LQKENI in the germline V gene. This CDR3 region has 13 residues. Trimming removed 4 bases from V and 6 bases from J, with 13 bases in between. In DNA form, the CDR3 reads TGTGCCAGCTCACGTACTCAGGGTACCGAGCAGTACTTC. Its protein is CASSRTQGTEQYF. The complete variable domain, with remaining parts taken from reference TRBV18 and TRBJ2-7, reads NAGVMQNPRHLVRRRGQEARLRCSPMKGHSHVYWYRQLPEEGLKFMVYLQKENIIDESGMPKERFSAEFPKEGPSILRIQQVVRGDSAAYFCASSRTQGTEQYFGPGTRLTVT.

Note on this clonotype: A much larger clone lies a single base off, so this may be a read error. The rearrangement joins TRBV19 to TRBJ1-5, with 7 bases matching TRBD1. The CDR3 extends over 16 amino acids. The ends lost 6 bases at V and 0 bases at J; junction bases unmatched: 8. In germline, CDR1 is LNHDA, CDR2 SQIVND (reference sequence). The CDR3: CASRAIDRASNQPQHF. The CDR3 DNA is TGTGCCAGTAGGGCTATTGACAGGGCTAGCAATCAGCCCCAGCATTTT. The whole variable domain, filled in from reference TRBV19 and TRBJ1-5, reads DGGITQSPKYLFRKEGQNVTLSCEQNLNHDAMYWYRQDPGQGLRLIYYSQIVNDFQKGDIAEGYSVSREKKESFPLTVTSAQKNPTAFYLCASRAIDRASNQPQHFGDGTRLSIL.

This chain connects TRBV9 to TRBJ2-1, with TRBD2 matching 8 bases. The germline gives CDR1 SGDLS, CDR2 YYNGEE. The CDR3 is made up of 15 amino acids. J lost 7 bases, V lost 0 bases, and 6 bases had no gene match. In DNA form, the CDR3 reads TGTGCCAGCAGCGTAGGTAGCGGGGAGTGGAATGAGCAGTTCTTC. Encoded protein: CASSVGSGEWNEQFF.

A remark on this clonotype: This may arise from a read error, as a much more abundant clone is one base away. The gene calls are TRBV5-1 and TRBJ2-1; possible D gene TRBD1, 6 bases. V shed 7 bases and J shed 6 bases, with 14 bases lying between them. Germline V CDR1 and CDR2: SGHRS, YFSETQ. The CDR3 length is 13 residues. DNA for the CDR3: TGCGCCAGCGGGTTGGGGGCGGGCAATGAGCAGTTCTTC. Encoded protein: CASGLGAGNEQFF. The full variable domain, its missing parts supplied by reference TRBV5-1 and TRBJ2-1, is KAGVTQTPRYLIKTRGQQVTLSCSPISGHRSVSWYQQTPGQGLQFLFEYFSETQRNKGNFPGRFSGRQFSNSRSEMNVSTLELGDSALYLCASGLGAGNEQFFGPGTRLTVL.

At least ten counts were recorded for this clonotype. The chain joins TRBV29-1 to TRBJ2-7; no definite D call. V was cut by 6 bases and J by 1 base, with 7 bases left in between. Germline CDR1 and CDR2: SQVTM and ANQGSEA. CDR3 length equals 11 residues. This chain's CDR3 is CSVLLSYEQYF. In DNA, the CDR3 is TGCAGCGTCCTTCTTTCCTACGAGCAGTACTTC.